The TCR beta chain described here comes from a study of cytomegalovirus exposure and HLA in healthy donors. A multiplex PCR was run with 60 Vbeta primers and 13 Jbeta primers. Profiling relied on immunoSEQ multiplex PCR, and the TCRdb table lists in-frame clones only, not all of them. The sample has fewer than 300,000 clones; over 70% are singletons. Regarding this clone: Its target is not known.

Study outcomes and limitations: Common viral pathogens (according to a later analysis) appeared linked to several of the most significant clusters. Later examination showed HLA-associated TCR beta chains had greater clonal expansion than equally common others. Cytomegalovirus-associated TCR beta chains were listed, numbering under 200.

V lost 0 bases and J 2 bases, leaving 13 bases between the germline ends. Germline CDR1 MNHEY, CDR2 SVGAGI. The CDR3 loop spans 16 amino acids. The V and J genes are TRBV6-5 and TRBJ2-5; possible D gene TRBD1, 6 bases. The sequence came from a girl aged 2 to 9 in good health and CMV-seronegative. The specimen was PBMCs. The chain's CDR3 is CASSYSPAGEQETQYF. The CDR3 bases are TGTGCCAGCAGTTACTCTCCGGCAGGGGAACAAGAGACCCAGTACTTC.